This TCR beta chain was sequenced during a study of T cells in Graves' hyperthyroidism and ophthalmopathy. Study outcomes and limitations: Ophthalmopathy got predicted by the model a median about six months before its onset.

This clonotype was seen repeatedly, ten times or more. No antigen is known for it. The CDR3 consists of 14 residues. From germline, CDR1 is SGHRS and CDR2 YFSETQ. V was pared by 4 bases and J by 0 bases, with 10 bases between. The TCR beta CDR3 regions underwent amplification using RNA transcripts as the source. First-round RT-PCR of the TCR CDR3 relied on the HTBI primer set. A single record per CDR3 protein comes from TCRdb applying MiXCR to the multiplex PCR reads. In the table there are roughly 380,000 distinct CDR3 sequences, approximately 14% of which are singletons. Reasons for excluding patients were uncontrolled infection, other autoimmune disease, pregnancy or lactation.

The receptor was derived from a woman aged 18-29 years with Graves' hyperthyroidism. This chain connects TRBV5-1 to TRBJ1-1; D perhaps matches TRBD1 (5 bases). What was sequenced was blood. This CDR3 is CASSPTELNTEAFF. The CDR3 DNA reads TGCGCCAGCAGCCCGACAGAATTGAACACTGAAGCTTTCTTT.